One sample yielded the 6 T cell receptor beta chains listed below, sequenced in a study of CD8 T cells in Susac syndrome. The authors reverse transcribed about 0.5 to 1 ug RNA with random hexamers. TCRdb redid the calling of the immunoSEQ multiplex PCR reads with MiXCR, one entry per CDR3 protein. The sample lists about 100,000 distinct CDR3 sequences, approximately 95% occurring once. Material: CD8+ T cells from PBMCs. The receptors come from a human donor with Susac syndrome.

The chain links TRBV13 to TRBJ2-7, with 7 nucleotides matching TRBD1. This CDR3 contains 16 residues. CDR1 PRHDT and CDR2 FYEKMQ come from the germline V gene (reference sequence). The ends lost 4 bases at V and 1 base at J; junction bases unmatched: 10. CDR3 loop: CASSSRAGTDSYEQYF. The CDR3 nucleotides read TGTGCCAGCAGCTCCCGGGCAGGGACAGATTCCTACGAGCAGTACTTC.

The V call is TRBV5-4, the J call TRBJ2-1; perhaps TRBD2 as D (5 bases). From germline, CDR1 is SGHNT and CDR2 YYREEE (reference sequence). The CDR3 runs to 16 residues. Trimming cost V 6 bases and J 1 base, with 17 bases left between them. Here the CDR3 DNA reads TGTGCCAGCACTGTAGGACTCACCGGGTCCTACAATGAGCAGTTCTTC. Translating it yields CASTVGLTGSYNEQFF.

This chain uses TRBV2 with TRBJ1-4; D gene unclear. The CDR3 contains 15 residues. The germline V and J ends were trimmed by 3 bases and 4 bases, with 12 bases remaining between them. CDR1 and CDR2 from the germline V gene are SNHLY and FYNNEI. The CDR3 reads CASSDPLEINEKLFF. The CDR3 region has the DNA TGTGCCAGCAGTGACCCACTGGAGATTAATGAAAAACTGTTTTTT.

This chain joins TRBV20-1 and TRBJ1-5, with 7 nucleotides matching TRBD1. Germline V gene lookup returns CDR1 DFQATT and CDR2 SNEGSKA (reference sequence). The CDR3 is 16 residues long. With 3 bases clipped from V and 2 bases from J, the junction kept 10 bases outside the gene matches. The CDR3 protein is CSASVLRGTGNQPQHF. The CDR3 nucleotides are TGCAGTGCTAGCGTCCTTAGGGGGACAGGCAATCAGCCCCAGCATTTT.

The V gene is TRBV9, the J gene TRBJ2-1; 12 bases agree with TRBD2. The CDR3 totals 16 residues. Germline-derived CDR1 and CDR2 are SGDLS and YYNGEE. Losses at the gene ends were 0 bases for V and 5 bases for J; bases not matched to a gene: 3. The CDR3 sequence is CASSVASGRGHNEQFF. The CDR3 nucleotides read TGTGCCAGCAGCGTAGCTAGCGGGAGGGGGCACAATGAGCAGTTCTTC. The full variable domain, its missing parts supplied by reference TRBV9 and TRBJ2-1, is DSGVTQTPKHLITATGQRVTLRCSPRSGDLSVYWYQQSLDQGLQFLIQYYNGEERAKGNILERFSAQQFPDLHSELNLSSLELGDSALYFCASSVASGRGHNEQFFGPGTRLTVL.

The genes are TRBV29-1 and TRBJ2-1; a weak D match, TRBD1 (6 bases). Germline V gives CDR1 SQVTM, CDR2 ANQGSEA. This CDR3 contains 10 residues. Trimming left V 7 bases short and J 11 bases short, with 12 bases between. The CDR3 reads CSGTAAQQFF. The DNA for the CDR3 is TGCAGCGGGACAGCGGCCCAGCAGTTCTTC.